The entry that follows covers one TCR beta chain sequence. Its antigen is currently unknown. This entry is derived from a study of T cells expressing NK-cell markers. Study-level background: Most of the eight sequenced donors tested HCMV-seropositive; one tested seronegative.

Per germline, CDR1 SQVTM and CDR2 ANQGSEA. The CDR3 covers 12 residues. cDNA encoding TCR beta was synthesized via 5'RACE template switching incorporating UMIs. TCRdb reanalyzed the 5' RACE reads, giving one entry per CDR3 protein sequence and no DNA. Its table lists 130,000 to 150,000 distinct CDR3 sequences. Findings of the study overall: Six donors carried dominant NKG2C+ clonotypes that made up roughly 1.0-8% of their CD8+ T cells. Leadership of the CD3+CD56-NKG2C+ fraction also belonged to these clonotypes in a handful of donors.

The J gene is TRBJ2-2, the V gene TRBV29-1; the TRBD1 assignment by TCRdb is unverifiable without DNA. The sequence was obtained from a man aged 18 to 30 in good health. Input material: blood T cells: a sorted CD56 or NKG2C T cell subset, CD4+ or CD8+ T cells, or bulk PBMC T cells (not recorded which). The CDR3 region is CSSQGSTGELFF.